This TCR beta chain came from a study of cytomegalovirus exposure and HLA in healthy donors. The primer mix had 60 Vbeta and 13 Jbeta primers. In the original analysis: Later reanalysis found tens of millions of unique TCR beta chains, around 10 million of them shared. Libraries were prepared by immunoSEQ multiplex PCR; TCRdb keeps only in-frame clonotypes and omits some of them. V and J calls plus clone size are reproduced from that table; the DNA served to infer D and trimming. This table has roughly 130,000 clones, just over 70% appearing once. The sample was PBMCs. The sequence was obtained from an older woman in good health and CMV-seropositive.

In DNA, the CDR3 is TGCGCCAGCAGCTTGGTAAGGGGACAGGACCTCCAAGAGACCCAGTACTTC. Protein sequence: CASSLVRGQDLQETQYF. The chain links TRBV5-1 to TRBJ2-5; 8 nucleotides match TRBD1. The CDR3 totals 17 residues. From germline, CDR1 is SGHRS and CDR2 YFSETQ. J gave up 1 base and V 0 bases, and 8 bases lay outside the gene matches.